The 5 T cell receptor beta chains in this list originate from one sample, sequenced in a study of cytomegalovirus exposure and HLA in healthy donors. 60 Vbeta and 13 Jbeta primers were used in PCR. Clones were read by immunoSEQ multiplex PCR, and TCRdb kept only the in-frame ones, dropping some. The sample lists 250,000 to 300,000 clones; approximately 84% were seen once. Sequenced: PBMCs. The receptors were sampled from a middle-aged woman in good health and CMV-seropositive.

The V gene is TRBV28, the J gene TRBJ2-7; D is unclear. With 6 bases removed from V and 0 bases from J, the gap between germline ends came to 6 bases. The CDR3 has 12 residues. Germline V gene data show CDR1 as MDHEN and CDR2 as SYDVKM. This CDR3 reads CASSRFSYEQYF. In DNA, the CDR3 is TGTGCCAGCAGCCGGTTCTCCTACGAGCAGTACTTC.

The rearrangement joins TRBV4-3 to TRBJ1-1, with 7 nucleotides matching TRBD1. The CDR3 covers 13 residues. Trimming cost V 0 bases and J 8 bases; bases outside gene matches: 3. From germline, CDR1 is LGHNA and CDR2 YSLEER. The CDR3 region is CASSQDKGQEAFF. For the CDR3, the DNA is TGCGCCAGCAGCCAAGATAAGGGACAGGAAGCTTTCTTT.

The chain employs TRBV7-2 and TRBJ1-1; D gene uncertain. V was trimmed by 1 base and J by 4 bases, leaving 10 bases between them. Germline V CDR1 and CDR2: SGHTA, FQGNSA. The CDR3 loop spans 14 amino acids. The CDR3 reads CASSLDGLGTEAFF. CDR3 in DNA: TGTGCCAGCAGCTTAGACGGGTTGGGCACTGAAGCTTTCTTT.

The genes are TRBV7-9 and TRBJ2-7; tentative D call: TRBD2 (6 bases). The CDR3 has 15 amino acids. V was trimmed by 0 bases and J by 4 bases, leaving 13 bases between them. In germline, CDR1 is SEHNR, CDR2 FQNEAQ (reference sequence). The CDR3 sequence is CASSLAGRDSYEQYF. CDR3 in DNA: TGTGCCAGCAGCTTAGCGGGAAGGGACTCTTACGAGCAGTACTTC.

This clone turned up a few times. This chain joins TRBV29-1 and TRBJ2-3, with TRBD2 as a possible D gene (6 bases). CDR3 length equals 14 residues. The V gene lost 1 base and the J gene lost 2 bases, with 10 bases spanning the gap. Germline CDR1 reads SQVTM; CDR2 reads ANQGSEA. Here the CDR3 DNA reads TGCAGCGTTGAAGGACTAGAAGACACAGATACGCAGTATTTT. Amino acid sequence: CSVEGLEDTDTQYF.